This is a list of T cell receptor beta chains from one sample in a study of blood T cells in healthy people across ages. TCRdb processed the 5' RACE reads anew with MiXCR; each CDR3 protein has one entry. The table records fewer than 700,000 distinct CDR3 sequences, around 38% of them present only once. Sequences were obtained from blood. Receptors originate from a man older than 75 in good health. CDR3s include the opening cysteine and the closing phenylalanine or tryptophan. The D gene is left open where the match is weak. Where a row states a size, it is once, few, many or the class of an expanded clone; other rows omit it.

V gene	D gene	clone size	J gene	CDR3 DNA	CDR3 protein
TRBV6-2/TRBV6-3	TRBD2	few	TRBJ2-3	TGTGCCAGCATCTCTAGCGGTCTGGCGACAGATACGCAGTATTTT	CASISSGLATDTQYF
TRBV5-5	-	-	TRBJ1-2	TGTGCCAGCAGCTTCCCGGATAGACTCTCTGGCTACACCTTC	CASSFPDRLSGYTF
TRBV6-6	TRBD2	few	TRBJ2-5	TGTGCCAGCAGTACACAAAGGACGGGGGGAGGGACCCAGTACTTC	CASSTQRTGGGTQYF
TRBV27	-	-	TRBJ2-5	TGTGCCAGCAGTTTACAGGGGCGGGGGGAGACCCAGTACTTC	CASSLQGRGETQYF
TRBV27	-	-	TRBJ1-6	TGTGCCAGCAGTTCGGGGGAGCTCCTCAATTCACCCCTCCACTTT	CASSSGELLNSPLHF
TRBV2	-	-	TRBJ2-1	TGTGCCAGCAAGGCTGATGGGACTTCCCCCTCAAATGAGCAGTTCTTC	CASKADGTSPSNEQFF
TRBV6-5	TRBD1	-	TRBJ2-6	TGTGCCAGCAGGCCCGGTGGCGAGGGGGCCAACGCCCTGACTTTC	CASRPGGEGANALTF
TRBV4-1	-	-	TRBJ1-5	TGCGCCAGCAGCCAACCCGAGAGGTTTCAGCCCCAGCATTTT	CASSQPERFQPQHF
TRBV7-3	-	once	TRBJ2-7	TGTGCCAGCAGCCCGTTAGTGGGCGGCTCTGACGAGCAGTACTTC	CASSPLVGGSDEQYF
TRBV20-1	-	few	TRBJ1-6	TGCAGTGCTAAGGGACATTATAATTCACCCCTCCACTTT	CSAKGHYNSPLHF
TRBV5-5	-	-	TRBJ2-1	TGTGCCAGCAGCTTGATAGCAAGCTCCTACAATGAGCAGTTCTTC	CASSLIASSYNEQFF
TRBV29-1	-	many	TRBJ2-3	TGCAGCGTTGATTCGGCAGATACGCAGTATTTT	CSVDSADTQYF
TRBV15	-	-	TRBJ2-2	TGTGCCACCAGCAGACTACAGGGCGTGGAGCTGTTTTTT	CATSRLQGVELFF
TRBV20-1	-	many	TRBJ2-7	TGCAGTGCCAGGTCCCCGGGAAACCACTACGAGCAGTACTTC	CSARSPGNHYEQYF
TRBV14	-	many	TRBJ2-5	TGTGCCAGCAGCCCTCTCCGGGGGCTACAAGAGACCCAGTACTTC	CASSPLRGLQETQYF
TRBV2	TRBD2	-	TRBJ2-3	TGTGCCAGCAGTGACTCCCTAGCGGGGGGCAGCGATACGCAGTATTTT	CASSDSLAGGSDTQYF
TRBV24-1	-	-	TRBJ1-1	TGTGCCACCAGTTCGGGGCTAGGCACTGAAGCTTTCTTT	CATSSGLGTEAFF
TRBV6-2/TRBV6-3	TRBD1	few	TRBJ2-7	TGTGCCAGCAGTGAATGGACAGGGGGCGGCGAGCAGTACTTC	CASSEWTGGGEQYF
TRBV4-1	TRBD2	-	TRBJ2-7	TGCGCCAGCAGCCATCCGGCAAAAGGACTAGCGGGAGCCGAGCAGTACTTC	CASSHPAKGLAGAEQYF
TRBV20-1	TRBD1	-	TRBJ1-6	TGCAGTGCACAGGACAGGGCTTCACCCCTCCACTTT	CSAQDRASPLHF
TRBV7-2	-	-	TRBJ1-2	TGTGCCAGCATCTCGAGGGGGTACGGCTACACCTTC	CASISRGYGYTF
TRBV6-4	TRBD1	-	TRBJ2-3	TGTGCCAGCAGTCAACAGGGGGCGATGGGAGCAGATACGCAGTATTTT	CASSQQGAMGADTQYF
TRBV7-2	-	-	TRBJ2-4	TGTGCCAGCAGCTTATATCGGGGTCCTGAGGTGGACATTCAGTACTTC	CASSLYRGPEVDIQYF
TRBV7-8	-	few	TRBJ2-1	TGTGCCAGCAGCTCCATCGACGGGAGCTCCTACAATGAGCAGTTCTTC	CASSSIDGSSYNEQFF
TRBV11-2	-	-	TRBJ2-7	TGTGCCAGCAGCTTAGACAGGGGTGGCAACGAGCAGTACTTC	CASSLDRGGNEQYF
TRBV7-2	TRBD2	many	TRBJ2-5	TGTGCCAGCAGCTTACCTAGCGGATCCCTCCAAGAGACCCAGTACTTC	CASSLPSGSLQETQYF
TRBV6-2/TRBV6-3	-	-	TRBJ2-5	TGTGCCAGCAGTTACTCGACGACAGCGGAGACCCAGTACTTC	CASSYSTTAETQYF
TRBV19	-	-	TRBJ2-1	TGTGCCAGCCAGACTACAAACTCCTACAATGAGCAGTTCTTC	CASQTTNSYNEQFF
TRBV28	-	-	TRBJ2-5	TGTGCCAGCAGCCTTGTAGCGGCAGAGACCCAGTACTTC	CASSLVAAETQYF
TRBV27	-	-	TRBJ2-6	TGTGCCAGCAGTTTTGGGAACCCTGGGGCCAACGTCCTGACTTTC	CASSFGNPGANVLTF
TRBV7-8	TRBD1	-	TRBJ1-1	TGTGCCAGCAGCTTCGCCCGGGACAGGGAGGCGGCTTTCTTT	CASSFARDREAAFF
TRBV29-1	-	few	TRBJ1-2	TGCAGCGTTGAAGATTGGGGGTTAGCTAACTATGGCTACACCTTC	CSVEDWGLANYGYTF
TRBV20-1	-	-	TRBJ2-3	TGCAGTGCGGCGCGGACCACAGATACGCAGTATTTT	CSAARTTDTQYF
TRBV20-1	-	few	TRBJ1-5	TGCAGTGCTCCGAGCCTTTTGGAGGTCCAGCATTTT	CSAPSLLEVQHF
TRBV27	-	-	TRBJ2-7	TGTGCCAGCAGTTCCTTAGCCTCAGGGTCCTGGTACAATGAGCAGTACTTC	CASSSLASGSWYNEQYF
TRBV7-2	TRBD2	few	TRBJ2-5	TGTGCCAGCAGCCTAGGGCGGGGGGCTAGCGGGATACAAGAGACCCAGTACTTC	CASSLGRGASGIQETQYF
TRBV12-3/TRBV12-4	-	few	TRBJ1-2	TGTGCCAGCAGTTTTGACTCTAACTATGGCTACACCTTC	CASSFDSNYGYTF
TRBV7-9	TRBD2	-	TRBJ2-3	TGTGCCAGCAGCTCCGGACTAGCGGGGCTCACAGATACGCAGTATTTT	CASSSGLAGLTDTQYF